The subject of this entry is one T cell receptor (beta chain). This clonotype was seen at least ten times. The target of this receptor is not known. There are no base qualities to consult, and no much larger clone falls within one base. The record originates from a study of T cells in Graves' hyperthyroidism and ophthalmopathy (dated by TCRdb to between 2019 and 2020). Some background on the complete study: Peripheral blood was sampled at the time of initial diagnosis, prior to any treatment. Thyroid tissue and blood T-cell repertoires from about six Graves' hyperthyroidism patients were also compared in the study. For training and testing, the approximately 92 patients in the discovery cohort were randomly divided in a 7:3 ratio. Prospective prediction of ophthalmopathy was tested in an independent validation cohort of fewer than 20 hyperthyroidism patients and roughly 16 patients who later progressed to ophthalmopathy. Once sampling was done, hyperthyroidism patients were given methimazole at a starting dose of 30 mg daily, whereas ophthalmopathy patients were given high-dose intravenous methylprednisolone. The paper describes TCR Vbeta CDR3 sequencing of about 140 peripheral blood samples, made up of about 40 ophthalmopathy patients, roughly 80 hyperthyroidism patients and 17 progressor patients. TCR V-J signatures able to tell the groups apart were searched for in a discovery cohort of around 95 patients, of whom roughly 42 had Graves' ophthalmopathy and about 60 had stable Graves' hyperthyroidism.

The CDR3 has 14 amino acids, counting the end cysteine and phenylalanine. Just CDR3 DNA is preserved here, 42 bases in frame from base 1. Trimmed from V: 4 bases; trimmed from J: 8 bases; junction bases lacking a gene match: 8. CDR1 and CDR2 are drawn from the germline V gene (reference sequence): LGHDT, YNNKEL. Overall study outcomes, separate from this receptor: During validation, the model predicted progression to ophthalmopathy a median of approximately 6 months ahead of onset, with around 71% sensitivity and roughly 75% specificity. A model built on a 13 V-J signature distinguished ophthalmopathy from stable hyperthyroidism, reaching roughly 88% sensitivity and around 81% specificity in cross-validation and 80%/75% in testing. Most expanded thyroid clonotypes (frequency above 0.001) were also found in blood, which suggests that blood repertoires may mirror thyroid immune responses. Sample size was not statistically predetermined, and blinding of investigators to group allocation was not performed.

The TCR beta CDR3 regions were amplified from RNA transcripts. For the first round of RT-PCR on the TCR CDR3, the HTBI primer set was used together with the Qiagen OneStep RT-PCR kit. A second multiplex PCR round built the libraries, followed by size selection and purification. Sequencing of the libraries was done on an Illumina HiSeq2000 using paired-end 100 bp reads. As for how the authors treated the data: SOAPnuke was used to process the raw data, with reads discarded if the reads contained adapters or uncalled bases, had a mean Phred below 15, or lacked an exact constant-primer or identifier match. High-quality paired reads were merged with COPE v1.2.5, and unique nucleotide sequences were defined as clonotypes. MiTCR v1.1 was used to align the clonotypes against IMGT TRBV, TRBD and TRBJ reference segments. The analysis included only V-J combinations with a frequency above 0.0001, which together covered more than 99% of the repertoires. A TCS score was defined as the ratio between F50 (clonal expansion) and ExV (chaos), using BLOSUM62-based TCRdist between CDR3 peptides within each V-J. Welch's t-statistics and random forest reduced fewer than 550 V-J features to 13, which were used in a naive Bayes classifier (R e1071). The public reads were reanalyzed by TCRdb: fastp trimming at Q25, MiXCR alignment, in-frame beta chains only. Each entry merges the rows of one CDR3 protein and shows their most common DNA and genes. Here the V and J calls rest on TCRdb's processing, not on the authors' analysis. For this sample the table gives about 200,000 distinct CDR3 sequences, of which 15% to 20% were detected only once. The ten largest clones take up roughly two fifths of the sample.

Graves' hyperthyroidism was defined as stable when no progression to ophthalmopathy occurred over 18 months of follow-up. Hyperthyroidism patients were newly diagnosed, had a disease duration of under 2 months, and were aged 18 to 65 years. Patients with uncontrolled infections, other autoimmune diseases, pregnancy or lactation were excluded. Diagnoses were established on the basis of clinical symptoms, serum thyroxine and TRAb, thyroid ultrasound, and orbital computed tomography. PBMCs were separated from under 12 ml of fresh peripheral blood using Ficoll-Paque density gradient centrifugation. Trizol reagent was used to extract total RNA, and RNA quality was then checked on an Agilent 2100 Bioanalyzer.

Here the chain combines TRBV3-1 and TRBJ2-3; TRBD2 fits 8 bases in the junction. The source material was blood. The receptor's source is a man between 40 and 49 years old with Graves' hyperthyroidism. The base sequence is TGTGCCAGCAGCCTAAGAGCGGGGGACGGTACGCAGTATTTT. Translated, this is CASSLRAGDGTQYF.